One and the same sample provided the 2 T cell receptor beta chains below, sequenced in a study of cytomegalovirus exposure and HLA in healthy donors (dated by TCRdb to about 2017). Libraries were constructed by the immunoSEQ multiplex PCR assay. For the multiplex PCR, a mixture combining 60 forward primers for TCR Vbeta segments and 13 reverse primers for TCR Jbeta segments was used. TCRdb took this table from immuneACCESS and kept in-frame rearrangements with V and J called. Such tables lack part of the clones; where checked against another copy, unresolved V genes explain under half of the gap, and the rest is unexplained. The sample includes 130,000 or so clones, with more than 70% observed a single time. The ten largest clones represent around 3.4% of the sample. The sequencing sample was made of PBMCs. The receptor set was obtained from a middle-aged man in good health and CMV-seronegative.

The rearrangement joins TRBV5-6 to TRBJ2-5, with TRBD1 matching over 10 bases. The J call may be incorrect, as the DNA end agrees better with TRBJ2-7. The germline V gene encodes CDR1 SGHDT and CDR2 YYEEEE. The CDR3 runs 14 residues. CDR3 nucleotides: TGTGCCAGCAGCTCCGGGACAGGGGCCGACGAGCAGTACTTC. This sequence encodes CASSSGTGADEQYF.

This clone was observed a few times. CDR3 coding DNA: TGTGCCAGCAGCCCGACGGGTCAGGGGAATCAGCCCCAGCATTTT. As protein: CASSPTGQGNQPQHF. The chain carries TRBV9 and TRBJ1-5; D is possibly TRBD1 (6 bases). Trimming removed 4 bases from V and 4 bases from J, with 15 bases in between. The CDR3 runs 15 residues. The germline CDR1 and CDR2 sequences are SGDLS and YYNGEE.